Listed below are T cell receptor beta chains from one sample, sequenced in a study of blood T cells in healthy people across ages. From the 5' RACE reads, TCRdb called clonotypes with MiXCR, one entry per CDR3 protein. The sample lists around 990,000 distinct CDR3 sequences, about two fifths seen once, with 10% to 15% in the top ten. The sequenced material came from blood. Receptors originate from a man between 18 and 35 years old in good health. Both conserved end residues are part of each CDR3. D genes are given only for firm matches. Clone size is given for some rows only: seen once, a few or many times, or a class if the clone is expanded.

size	length	V	D	J	CDR3	DNA
few	18	TRBV5-1	.	TRBJ2-3	CASSFYLSGETSTDTQYF	TGCGCCAGCAGCTTTTACCTCTCGGGGGAGACTAGCACAGATACGCAGTATTTT
few	14	TRBV7-9	.	TRBJ2-1	CASSQVNSNNEQFF	TGTGCCAGCAGCCAGGTTAACAGCAACAATGAGCAGTTCTTC
few	13	TRBV19	TRBD1	TRBJ1-2	CASRDRGTYGYTF	TGTGCCAGTAGGGACAGGGGGACTTATGGCTACACCTTC
.	13	TRBV18	.	TRBJ1-1	CASSPELYTEAFF	TGTGCCAGCTCACCAGAATTGTACACTGAAGCTTTCTTT
.	18	TRBV6-2/TRBV6-3	TRBD2	TRBJ2-3	CASSYVASSGEYTDTQYF	TGTGCCAGCAGTTACGTCGCGTCTAGCGGGGAGTACACAGATACGCAGTATTTT
.	16	TRBV11-2	TRBD1	TRBJ2-2	CASNDMTGMNTGELFF	TGTGCCAGTAACGATATGACAGGGATGAACACCGGGGAGCTGTTTTTT
.	15	TRBV9	TRBD2	TRBJ2-1	CASSEWGGSYNEQFF	TGTGCCAGCAGCGAATGGGGGGGCTCCTACAATGAGCAGTTCTTC
once	16	TRBV12-5	TRBD1	TRBJ1-5	CASAFSGTGRNQPQHF	TGTGCTAGTGCCTTTTCCGGGACAGGTAGGAATCAGCCCCAGCATTTT
.	14	TRBV7-9	.	TRBJ1-2	CASSLPGGLYGYTF	TGTGCCAGCAGCCTTCCCGGAGGGTTGTATGGCTACACCTTC
.	14	TRBV5-1	.	TRBJ1-3	CASSLDGTGNTIYF	TGCGCCAGCAGCTTGGACGGTACTGGAAACACCATATATTTT
few	15	TRBV5-1	.	TRBJ1-1	CASSLDYGANTEAFF	TGCGCCAGCAGCTTGGACTATGGGGCTAACACTGAAGCTTTCTTT
.	13	TRBV20-1	.	TRBJ1-2	CSASPVQGRGYTF	TGCAGTGCTAGTCCCGTTCAGGGGCGAGGCTACACCTTC
few	12	TRBV29-1	.	TRBJ2-1	CSVGLGLNEQFF	TGCAGCGTTGGACTGGGGTTGAATGAGCAGTTCTTC
few	12	TRBV29-1	.	TRBJ2-5	CSVGNREETQYF	TGCAGCGTTGGGAACAGGGAAGAGACCCAGTACTTC
.	13	TRBV6-4	.	TRBJ2-2	CASAHLNTGELFF	TGTGCCAGCGCGCACCTCAACACCGGGGAGCTGTTTTTT
few	11	TRBV29-1	.	TRBJ1-1	CSTSQGTEAFF	TGCAGCACCTCGCAGGGGACTGAAGCTTTCTTT
few	16	TRBV12-3/TRBV12-4	.	TRBJ1-4	CASSLDGPGSNEKLFF	TGTGCCAGCAGTTTAGATGGTCCCGGGAGTAATGAAAAACTGTTTTTT
once	14	TRBV4-3	.	TRBJ2-2	CASSPNPNTGELFF	TGCGCCAGCAGCCCGAACCCGAACACCGGGGAGCTGTTTTTT
many	16	TRBV29-1	TRBD2	TRBJ2-3	CSVIPPTSQHTDTQYF	TGCAGCGTAATCCCCCCGACTAGCCAACACACAGATACGCAGTATTTT
few	15	TRBV18	TRBD1	TRBJ2-4	CASSPPNRGTNIQYF	TGTGCCAGCTCACCACCGAACAGGGGAACGAACATTCAGTACTTC
.	14	TRBV10-3	.	TRBJ2-1	CAISAGDSYNEQFF	TGTGCCATCAGTGCGGGGGATTCCTACAATGAGCAGTTCTTC
.	15	TRBV4-1	.	TRBJ1-3	CASSTQGYSGNTIYF	TGCGCCAGCAGCACACAGGGCTACTCTGGAAACACCATATATTTT
few	13	TRBV7-2	TRBD1	TRBJ1-1	CASSSGDRAEAFF	TGTGCCAGCAGCTCTGGGGACAGGGCTGAAGCTTTCTTT